This T cell receptor beta chain is from a study of identical twins (dated by TCRdb to about 2016). Context from the whole study: The study deep-sequenced TCR alpha and beta repertoires from monozygotic twins, unrelated adults of various ages and cord blood to test whether fetal clonotypes persist. Replicate twin experiments were performed at different times using different library preparation protocols to rule out contamination.

This clonotype was seen at least ten times. Its antigen target is currently unknown. Base quality data are lacking; no much larger clone is found one base away. Results the study describes overall, beyond this receptor: Invariant T cells such as MAIT and iNKT could partly confound zero-insertion analyses, although diverse VJ usage argued against such confounding for most clonotypes. In beta out-of-frame sequences, excess twin sharing was weaker, because having fewer shared sequences lowered the signal-to-noise ratio. In monozygotic twins, out-of-frame TCR alpha sharing was systematically underestimated by recombination models, although the models agreed with sharing between unrelated individuals. Fewer insertions were carried by abundant cord blood beta clonotypes; a weaker similar trend was observed in young adult naive repertoires, while no such trend was observed in memory repertoires. Compared with coincidental sharing between unrelated individuals, out-of-frame TCR alpha sequences shared between twins showed an excess of sequences with low generation probability. Because the same donors could not be followed over many years, conclusions were based on cross-sectional statistical analysis.

The library came from 5' RACE. Sequencing relied on an Illumina HiSeq 2000. Template switching added a universal primer binding site, and the final cDNA carried a unique molecular identifier that allowed TCR cDNA molecules to be counted accurately. Specific primers in the conserved constant-segment region were used to synthesize first-strand cDNA for TCR alpha and beta chains. Each cDNA library was double barcoded, with a SMART-Mk sample barcode plus Illumina barcodes, to control for contamination. TruSeq adapter sequences along with Illumina sample barcodes were introduced in two successive PCR steps. TCR alpha and beta cDNA libraries were sequenced on the Illumina HiSeq platform with custom primers. In the source study's methods: Unique molecular identifiers were extracted from raw reads with MiGEC, and CDR3 positions were determined with MiXCR. Recombination models were inferred per individual with the repgenHMM and IGoR tools using an EM algorithm. The tcR package in R was used for shared clonotype analysis, with sharing normalized by the product of cloneset sizes. Out-of-frame nonproductive sequences were analyzed to study raw recombination free of thymic and clonal selection effects. TCRdb trimmed public reads at Q25 via fastp, called clones via MiXCR and kept in-frame beta chains. One record per CDR3 amino acid sequence lists the most common genes and DNA. The V and J calls were not made by the authors but by TCRdb's processing. The sample data list 450,000 to 650,000 distinct CDR3 sequences, and around a tenth of these were observed just once. The ten largest clones capture roughly 3% of the sample.

Every donor was a healthy Caucasian. Three pairs of female monozygotic twins, all aged roughly 18 to 29 years, were included in the twin cohort. The RNA used for TCR libraries was isolated from peripheral blood mononuclear cells. Including the terminal cysteine and phenylalanine, the CDR3 comprises 15 residues. Only CDR3 DNA remains: 45 bases, in frame from the first base. The germline V gene gives CDR1 as SGHTA and CDR2 as FQGNSA. V is reduced by 5 bases and J by 3 bases, leaving a spacing of 14 bases between them. These records were also assigned to another study, of yellow fever vaccine responses in identical twins. The second source states: The T cell response to vaccination in identical twins was reported by the authors to appear partly convergent and partly personalized. Focusing on identical twins, the study followed the T cell clones that responded to the vaccine, and did so with precision.

The clonotype originates from a woman aged 18-30 years in good health. Sequencing input: PBMCs. The receptor chain draws on TRBV7-2 and TRBJ2-1; matching of 6 bases hints at TRBD2 as the D gene. The CDR3 protein: CASSREYRVYNEQFF. The DNA sequence is TGTGCCAGCAGCCGGGAGTACCGGGTCTACAATGAGCAGTTCTTC. Here the CDR3 is joined to the reference TRBV7-2 and TRBJ2-1 genes, and the full variable domain is: GAGVSQSPSNKVTEKGKDVELRCDPISGHTALYWYRQSLGQGLEFLIYFQGNSAPDKSGLPSDRFSAERTGGSVSTLTIQRTQQEDSAVYLCASSREYRVYNEQFFGPGTRLTVL.